The T cell receptor beta chain under discussion was sequenced for a study of T cells in Graves' hyperthyroidism and ophthalmopathy. The CDR3 regions of TCR beta were amplified from RNA transcripts. Researchers ran a first-round RT-PCR on the TCR CDR3 using the HTBI primer set. A single record per CDR3 protein comes from TCRdb applying MiXCR to the multiplex PCR reads. This sample carries over 650,000 distinct CDR3 sequences, about 15% of them seen once, and the ten largest clones take around 8.1%. This clonotype was counted at least ten times. The germline V gene has CDR1 MDHEN and CDR2 SYDVKM. The CDR3 runs 14 residues. V lost 8 bases, J lost 5 bases, and 9 bases stayed unmatched.

The sequenced sample was blood. This sequence originates from a man younger than 35 with Graves' hyperthyroidism. The V gene is TRBV28, the J gene TRBJ1-1; 9 nucleotides match TRBD1. DNA for the CDR3: TGTGCCAGCGGGGGGACAGGGCCGGGAACTGAAGCTTTCTTT. Protein product: CASGGTGPGTEAFF.